One and the same sample provided the 8 T cell receptor beta chains below, sequenced in a study of shared clonotypes between healthy human individuals. Generated by immunoSEQ multiplex PCR, the TCRdb table keeps only in-frame clones and is missing some. The sample contains 1,500,000 or so clones, less than 99% of which appear only once. The specimen sequenced was naive CD4+ T cells sorted from blood. Subset described: CD45RA+ positively selected. Receptors originate from a man aged 30 to 45 in good health.

V is TRBV30 and J is TRBJ2-7; D call uncertain. The ends were cut back, 1 base at V and 2 bases at J, with 15 bases in the middle. From germline, CDR1 is GTSNPN and CDR2 SVGIG (reference sequence). The CDR3 spans 15 residues. The CDR3 sequence is CAWSERPLRTYEQYF. CDR3 nucleotide sequence: TGTGCCTGGAGTGAACGGCCTTTGCGTACCTACGAGCAGTACTTC. Looking up the rest from reference TRBV30 and TRBJ2-7 gives the full variable domain: SQTIHQWPATLVQPVGSPLSLECTVEGTSNPNLYWYRQAAGRGLQLLFYSVGIGQISSEVPQNLSASRPQDRQFILSSKKLLLSDSGFYLCAWSERPLRTYEQYFGPGTRLTVT.

This clone appeared once. The V and J genes are TRBV6-1 and TRBJ2-3; 12 positions match TRBD2. V lost 4 bases to trimming and J lost 0 bases; unmatched junction nucleotides: 2. The CDR3 spans 16 residues. Germline loops: CDR1 MNHNS, CDR2 SASEGT. The CDR3 DNA reads TGTGCCAGCAGTGCCGGGACTAGCGGGAGCACAGATACGCAGTATTTT. This codes for CASSAGTSGSTDTQYF.

The chain is built from TRBV10-3 and TRBJ1-2; unclear D gene. The CDR3 runs to 12 residues. V dropped 10 bases and J dropped 8 bases, with 17 bases sitting between them. CDR1 and CDR2 from the germline V gene are ENHRY and SYGVKD. The DNA of the CDR3 is TGTGCCAGTTATGTGGCCGTGGGGGGCTACACCTTC. This sequence encodes CASYVAVGGYTF.

The chain carries TRBV2 and TRBJ1-2; 10 bases agree with TRBD1. V was clipped by 5 bases and J by 5 bases; unmatched bases: 11. The CDR3 loop spans 16 amino acids. Germline V gives CDR1 SNHLY, CDR2 FYNNEI. CDR3 coding DNA: TGTGCCAGCAGTTCCGGCGCGGACAGGGGGAGATATGGCTACACCTTC. Amino acid sequence: CASSSGADRGRYGYTF.

The J gene is TRBJ2-5, the V gene TRBV6-4; possible D gene TRBD2, 7 bases. This CDR3 is built from 17 residues. V was cut by 7 bases and J by 1 base, with 22 bases left in between. Looked up from germline, CDR1 is MRHNA and CDR2 is SNTAGT. CDR3 in DNA: TGTGCCAGCATCCCCCGGGGGCGGGAGTCATCCCAAGAGACCCAGTACTTC. It translates to CASIPRGRESSQETQYF.

The chain has TRBV5-5 and TRBJ2-1; 14 bases align to TRBD2. The CDR3 extends over 16 amino acids. The J segment lost 4 bases and the V segment lost 1 base, leaving 1 base of the junction unmatched. Germline V lookup: CDR1 SGHKS, CDR2 YYEKEE (reference sequence). The CDR3 sequence: CASSLRLAGGYNEQFF. The CDR3 DNA is TGTGCCAGCAGCTTGCGACTAGCGGGAGGGTACAATGAGCAGTTCTTC.

The rearrangement joins TRBV30 to TRBJ1-1; no definite D call. Deletions cut 2 bases from V and 0 bases from J, with 4 bases between. The germline CDR1 and CDR2 sequences are GTSNPN and SVGIG (reference sequence). This CDR3 region has 12 residues. The chain's CDR3 is CAWSQMNTEAFF. The CDR3 nucleotides are TGTGCCTGGAGTCAGATGAACACTGAAGCTTTCTTT.

This chain joins TRBV5-1 and TRBJ2-1; D is ambiguous. Trimming cost V 2 bases and J 7 bases, with 16 bases left between them. The CDR3 loop spans 15 amino acids. Looked up from germline, CDR1 is SGHRS and CDR2 is YFSETQ. CDR3 nucleotides: TGCGCCAGCAGCTTAAGGGTAACGGCTCTGAATGAGCAGTTCTTC. This codes for CASSLRVTALNEQFF. Complete variable domain (other parts from reference TRBV5-1 and TRBJ2-1): KAGVTQTPRYLIKTRGQQVTLSCSPISGHRSVSWYQQTPGQGLQFLFEYFSETQRNKGNFPGRFSGRQFSNSRSEMNVSTLELGDSALYLCASSLRVTALNEQFFGPGTRLTVL.